This T cell receptor beta chain appears in the sequencing data of a study of T cell changes during pregnancy in multiple sclerosis (dated by TCRdb to about 2019). Background for the entire study: The study looked at changes in the T cell repertoire across pregnancy in women with multiple sclerosis.

For this clone: Its antigen remains undetermined. Base qualities are missing; no much larger clone stands one base away.

The library was prepared using the immunoSEQ multiplex PCR assay. TCRdb's version of the immuneACCESS table is confined to in-frame rearrangements and falls short of the full clone set. An unresolved V gene accounts for under half of the shortfall where checked; the remainder is of unknown origin. The sample table holds fewer than 60,000 clones, of which around 93% were seen once. The biggest ten clones account for around 3.3% of the sample. V and J lose 0 bases and 7 bases, and a span of 12 bases separates them. CDR1 and CDR2 are read off the germline V gene (reference sequence) as GTSNPN and SVGIG. Counted from cysteine to phenylalanine, this CDR3 has 13 amino acids. The kept DNA is CDR3 alone, 39 bases in frame from the first base.

The rearrangement joined TRBV30 to TRBJ1-2; the D gene cannot be named for sure. The sequence was obtained from a female donor in good health, enrolled as a control in a pregnancy study. Sequences were derived from peripheral blood, sampled after pregnancy. The CDR3 protein sequence reads: CAWSVKPAGGYTF. The sequence in DNA is TGTGCCTGGAGTGTAAAGCCCGCCGGTGGCTACACCTTC.